This TCR beta chain comes out of a study of type 1 regulatory T cells listed by TCRdb under 2021. The study in broad terms: The study characterized an in vitro protocol that generated a Tr1-enriched, alloantigen-specific CD4 T cell product named T-allo10. T-allo10 was being evaluated clinically in patients with hematological malignancies who were receiving allogeneic hematopoietic stem cell transplantation.

According to the description, T-allo10 cells that came from the donor were anergic, were specific for host alloantigens, and could carry out alloantigen-specific suppression. In the case of this clonotype: Its antigen is still unknown. No qualities accompany the bases; no much larger clone lies one base away.

The CDR3 runs 13 amino acids, cysteine and phenylalanine included. Just CDR3 DNA is preserved here, 39 bases in frame from base 1. The germline ends are 14 bases apart after V is trimmed by 5 bases and J by 7 bases. This sample was sequenced with an Illumina MiSeq. TCRdb handled the public reads itself, with Q25 trimming in fastp and clone calling in MiXCR, and kept productive beta chains. Each record represents a unique CDR3 protein, reported with the most common genes and DNA among its rows. In this sample the table shows about 68,000 distinct CDR3 sequences, approximately 64% of which occur a single time. About 8% of the sample goes to the ten largest clones.

The chain uses TRBV12-3 or TRBV12-4 and TRBJ1-2; TRBD1 is possibly the D segment (5 matching bases). The origin of this receptor is a human donor in good health. Sequencing was done on a sample of cultured T cells, either the whole culture or a sorted T cell fraction (not recorded which). According to the study, the label for this sample's cell subset or site signals: Tr1-enriched cell product generated in vitro against host alloantigens. The CDR3 protein: CASSRQLPTGYTF. The DNA sequence is given as TGTGCCAGCAGTCGACAGCTTCCTACTGGCTACACCTTC.